This T cell receptor (beta chain) was sequenced in a study of control samples from healthy donors and cancer patients. The repertoire was sequenced with immunoSEQ multiplex PCR; TCRdb's copy has only in-frame clones and lacks some. The table has 70,000 to 80,000 clones, less than 90% seen once. This clone was detected only a few times. Germline CDR1 reads LNHDA; CDR2 reads SQIVND (reference sequence). Trimming removed 6 bases at V and 4 bases at J, with 14 bases between. The CDR3 spans 14 residues. The sample was blood. V gene TRBV19 combines with J gene TRBJ2-3; weak D call: TRBD1 (5 bases). The TCR sequence derives from a woman aged 50 to 60 in good health. The CDR3 DNA sequence: TGTGCCAGTAGGAGACAGACCTCGGCAGATACGCAGTATTTT. This encodes CASRRQTSADTQYF.